This T cell receptor (beta chain) was recovered during a study of blood T cell repertoires in COVID-19. Turning to the study itself: From the United States, Italy and Spain came samples of acute and convalescent COVID-19.

Participants, roughly 18 to 89 years old, spanned fewer than 25 US areas. The method was immunoSEQ multiplex PCR; TCRdb's version includes in-frame clones alone and lacks a portion of them. The table includes 300,000 to 450,000 clones, 80% to 90% detected once. This CDR3 region has 12 residues. CDR1 and CDR2 (germline): MGHDK, SYGVNS. The ends were cut back, 4 bases at V and 8 bases at J, with 9 bases in the middle. The clonotype originates from a middle-aged man in a cohort exposed to, infected with or recovered from COVID-19 (not recorded which). Sequencing used PBMCs or T cells enriched from blood (not recorded which). The V gene is TRBV25-1, the J gene TRBJ2-1; D is perhaps TRBD1 (5 bases). The CDR3 here is CASSGQGYEQFF. CDR3 nucleotide sequence: TGTGCCAGCAGTGGCCAGGGATATGAGCAGTTCTTC. The full variable domain, its missing parts supplied by reference TRBV25-1 and TRBJ2-1, is EADIYQTPRYLVIGTGKKITLECSQTMGHDKMYWYQQDPGMELHLIHYSYGVNSTEKGDLSSESTVSRIRTEHFPLTLESARPSHTSQYLCASSGQGYEQFFGPGTRLTVL.